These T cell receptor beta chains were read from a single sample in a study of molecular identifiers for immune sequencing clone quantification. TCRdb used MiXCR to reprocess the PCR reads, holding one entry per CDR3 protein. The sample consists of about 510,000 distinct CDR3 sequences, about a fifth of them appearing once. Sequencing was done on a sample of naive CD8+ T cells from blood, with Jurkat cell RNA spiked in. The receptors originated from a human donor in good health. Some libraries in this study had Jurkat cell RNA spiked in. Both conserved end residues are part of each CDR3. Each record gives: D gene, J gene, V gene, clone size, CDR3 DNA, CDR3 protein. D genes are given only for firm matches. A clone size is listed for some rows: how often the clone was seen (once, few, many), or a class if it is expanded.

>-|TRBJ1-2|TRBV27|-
TGTGCCAGCAGTGCCCTGGCCCTAGCTAACTATGGCTACACCTTC
CASSALALANYGYTF
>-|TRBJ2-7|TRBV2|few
TGTGCCAGCAGTGGACTCGAGGGCCCGGGGTTCTACGAGCAGTACTTC
CASSGLEGPGFYEQYF
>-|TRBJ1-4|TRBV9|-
TGTGCCAGCAGCGTAGTCCCGGACACTAATAATGAAAAACTGTTTTTT
CASSVVPDTNNEKLFF
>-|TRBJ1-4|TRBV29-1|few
TGCAGCGTTGTGGGCAGGGGTTCTGAAAAACTGTTTTTT
CSVVGRGSEKLFF
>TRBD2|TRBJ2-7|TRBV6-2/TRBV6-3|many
TGTGCCAGCAGTTACCGGGCTAGCGGGAGTTACGAGCAGTACTTC
CASSYRASGSYEQYF
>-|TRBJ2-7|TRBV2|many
TGTGCCACCTATCGGACAGCTGACTCCTACGAGCAGTACTTC
CATYRTADSYEQYF
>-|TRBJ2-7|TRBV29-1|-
TGCAGCGTACCCCCGGGACAAGGATTTTACGAGCAGTACTTC
CSVPPGQGFYEQYF
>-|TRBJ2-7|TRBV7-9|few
TGTGCCAGCAGCTTAGGGGACCCCGTAGATGAGCAGTACTTC
CASSLGDPVDEQYF
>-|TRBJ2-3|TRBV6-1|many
TGTGCCAGCAGTGATAGTACAGAGAACGCAGTCATCCGCACAGATACGCAGTATTTT
CASSDSTENAVIRTDTQYF
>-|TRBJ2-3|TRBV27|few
TGTGCCAGCAGTTACCTCTTCGGGCTCTACACAGATACGCAGTATTTT
CASSYLFGLYTDTQYF
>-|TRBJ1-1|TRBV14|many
TGTGCCAGCAGCCAAGGAGCACCCATTAATGAAGCTTTCTTT
CASSQGAPINEAFF
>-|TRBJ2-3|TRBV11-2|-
TGTGCCAGTCACACAGATACGCAGTATTTT
CASHTDTQYF
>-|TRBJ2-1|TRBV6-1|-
TGTGCCAGCAGTGAATACAGGGACATTGAGAATGAGCAGTTCTTC
CASSEYRDIENEQFF
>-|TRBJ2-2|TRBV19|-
TGTGCCAGTAAGGGAAAGGACGGGGAGCTGTTTTTT
CASKGKDGELFF
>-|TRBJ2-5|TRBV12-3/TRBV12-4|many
TGTGCCAGCAGCTTAGTGGTAGGAGAGACCCAGTACTTC
CASSLVVGETQYF
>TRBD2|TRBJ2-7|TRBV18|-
TGTGCCAGCTCACTAGCGGGGCGGGGGAGCGACGAGCAGTACTTC
CASSLAGRGSDEQYF
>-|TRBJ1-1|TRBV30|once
TGTGCCTGGAGTCCAACAGGGCGGCGTTCGTACACTGAAGCTTTCTTT
CAWSPTGRRSYTEAFF
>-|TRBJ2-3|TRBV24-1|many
TGTGCCACCAGTGCCCGACAGGAGGGGGTTGGGGTTACGCAGTATTTT
CATSARQEGVGVTQYF
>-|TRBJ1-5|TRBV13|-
TGTGCCAGCAGCTTAGGAGGGGGTAGGAGCAATCAGCCCCAGCATTTT
CASSLGGGRSNQPQHF
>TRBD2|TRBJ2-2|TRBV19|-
TGTGCCAGTAGTATCTGGCTAGCGGGGGGGCTGGGCACCGGGGAGCTGTTTTTT
CASSIWLAGGLGTGELFF
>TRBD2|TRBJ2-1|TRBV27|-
TGTGCCAGCAGTTTATTACTAGCGGGAGGGAATGAGCAGTTCTTC
CASSLLLAGGNEQFF
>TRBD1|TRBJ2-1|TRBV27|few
TGTGCCAGCAGTTTACCGACAGGGCCCAATGAGCAGTTCTTC
CASSLPTGPNEQFF
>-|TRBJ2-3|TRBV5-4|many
TGTGCCAGCAGCGAGGACAACACAAATACGCAGTATTTT
CASSEDNTNTQYF
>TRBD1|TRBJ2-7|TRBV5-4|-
TGTGCCAGCAGCTTGCTCGGGACAGGGTCTGGGGAGCAGTACTTC
CASSLLGTGSGEQYF
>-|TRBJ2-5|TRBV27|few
TGTGCCAGCAGTTTGGGAGCCCTTCGAGAGACCCAGTACTTC
CASSLGALRETQYF
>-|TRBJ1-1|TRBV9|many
TGTGCCAGCACCGCTATATTAGGACAAAACACTGAAGCTTTCTTT
CASTAILGQNTEAFF
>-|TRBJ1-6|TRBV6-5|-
TGTGCCAGCAGCCCCGCAGGCAACTCCTATAATTCACCCCTCCACTTT
CASSPAGNSYNSPLHF
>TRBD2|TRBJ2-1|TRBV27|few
TGTGCCAGCAGTTTAGGAACTAGCGGGGGTCCCAGCTCCTACAATGAGCAGTTCTTC
CASSLGTSGGPSSYNEQFF
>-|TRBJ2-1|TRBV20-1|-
TGCAGTGCTAGAGTGGTTGCCAGCGTTTACAATGAGCAGTTCTTC
CSARVVASVYNEQFF
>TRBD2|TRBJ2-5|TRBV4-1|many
TGCGCCAGCAGCCTATCAGCGGGGGGGGTCCAAGAGACCCAGTACTTC
CASSLSAGGVQETQYF
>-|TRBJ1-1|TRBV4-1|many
TGCGCCAGCAGCCCTCCTTTGATGAACACTGAAGCTTTCTTT
CASSPPLMNTEAFF
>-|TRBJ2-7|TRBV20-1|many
TGCAGTGCTAGAGATTTAGGGCGGGCCCGTTCCGAGCAGTACTTC
CSARDLGRARSEQYF
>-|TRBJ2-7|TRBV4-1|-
TGCGCCAGCAGCCCGGACTTGCGTGGAGGAGAGCAGTACTTC
CASSPDLRGGEQYF
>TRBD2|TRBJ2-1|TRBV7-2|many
TGTGCCAGCAGCCCCCTGGGACTAAATGAGCAGTTCTTC
CASSPLGLNEQFF
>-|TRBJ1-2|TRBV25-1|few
TGTGCCAGCAGTGGGCAAGAGTCCTATGGCTACACCTTC
CASSGQESYGYTF
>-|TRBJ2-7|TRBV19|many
TGTGCCAGTAGTCCGGGGGCCCTGGGCGAGCAGTACTTC
CASSPGALGEQYF
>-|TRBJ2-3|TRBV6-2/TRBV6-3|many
TGTGCCAGCACCATTTATTGGTTAGGAGTCACAGATACGCAGTATTTT
CASTIYWLGVTDTQYF
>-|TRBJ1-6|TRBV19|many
TGTGCCAGTAAAACCGGGACAAGGACAAATTCACCCCTCCACTTT
CASKTGTRTNSPLHF
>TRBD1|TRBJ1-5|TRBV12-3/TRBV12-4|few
TGTGCCAGCAGTTTGGACAGGGGGGCTCAGCCCCAGCATTTT
CASSLDRGAQPQHF
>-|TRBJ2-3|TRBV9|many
TGTGCCAGCAGCCCCGGGGGCTCCGCAGATACGCAGTATTTT
CASSPGGSADTQYF
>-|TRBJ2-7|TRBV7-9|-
TGTGCCAGCAGCTTCCCGGGGGCGTCGTACGAGCAGTACTTC
CASSFPGASYEQYF
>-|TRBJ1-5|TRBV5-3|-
TGTGCCAGCAGCTATGCAACCATCGGTCAGCCCCAGCATTTT
CASSYATIGQPQHF
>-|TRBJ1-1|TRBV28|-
TGTGCCAGCAATATTAGACAGTCAGGGACTGAAGCTTTCTTT
CASNIRQSGTEAFF
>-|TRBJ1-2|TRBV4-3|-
TGCGCCAGCAGCCAAGATCTGGGCCAGATCCTAGGCTACACCTTC
CASSQDLGQILGYTF
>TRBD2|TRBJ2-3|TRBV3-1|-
TGTGCCAGCAGCCAAACAAGACTAGCGGGAGGTACAGATACGCAGTATTTT
CASSQTRLAGGTDTQYF
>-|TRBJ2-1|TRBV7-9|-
TGTGCCAGCAGCTTACTTTCCGCTGAGCAGTTCTTC
CASSLLSAEQFF
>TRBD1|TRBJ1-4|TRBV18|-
TGTGCCAGCTCACCGAACGACAGGGCCGTTAATGAAAAACTGTTTTTT
CASSPNDRAVNEKLFF
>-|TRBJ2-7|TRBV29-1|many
TGCAGCGTTGAAGATTACGGGTCCTACGAGCAGTACTTC
CSVEDYGSYEQYF
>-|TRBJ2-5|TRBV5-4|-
TGTGCCAGCAGCCTGGGTCTAGACTCAGAGACCCAGTACTTC
CASSLGLDSETQYF
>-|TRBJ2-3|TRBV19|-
TGTGCCAGTAGTATGATAGGGGGCACAGATACGCAGTATTTT
CASSMIGGTDTQYF
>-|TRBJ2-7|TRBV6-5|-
TGTGCCAGCAGTTACAGGGGCTGGGATTCCTACGAGCAGTACTTC
CASSYRGWDSYEQYF
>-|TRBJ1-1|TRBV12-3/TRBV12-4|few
TGTGCCAGCAGCCTACCGCGTCGAGGCACTGAAGCTTTCTTT
CASSLPRRGTEAFF